A selection of T cell receptor beta chains follows, all from one sample in a study of OX40 agonist ivuxolimab in advanced cancers. Profiling relied on immunoSEQ multiplex PCR, and the TCRdb table lists in-frame clones only, not all of them. The sample shows tens of thousands of clones, about 80% of them seen only once. The sample consisted of CD4+ or CD8+ T cells sorted from blood, taken in a trial of the OX40 agonist ivuxolimab. These receptors were taken from an adult with an advanced solid tumor such as melanoma, head and neck, liver or kidney cancer. The CDR3 runs from the conserved cysteine through the conserved F or W. D genes are given only for firm matches. Clone size is given for some rows only: seen once, a few or many times, or a class if the clone is expanded.

clone_size	v_call	j_call	cdr3_length	d_call	cdr3_aa	cdr3_nt
NA	TRBV6-4	TRBJ1-2	14	NA	CASSAQPSLYGYTF	TGTGCCAGCAGTGCACAGCCCTCTCTCTATGGCTACACCTTC
NA	TRBV4-2	TRBJ1-5	14	NA	CASSQAGNNQPQHF	TGTGCCAGCAGCCAGGCAGGAAACAATCAGCCCCAGCATTTT
NA	TRBV19	TRBJ1-2	15	TRBD1	CASSNRDRVPPGYTF	TGTGCCAGTAGTAACCGGGACAGGGTTCCCCCTGGCTACACCTTC
NA	TRBV19	TRBJ2-7	16	TRBD1	CASSTRTGNPSYEQYF	TGTGCCAGTAGTACGAGGACAGGGAACCCTTCCTACGAGCAGTACTTC
NA	TRBV11-2	TRBJ1-1	13	NA	CASSAHLNTEAFF	TGTGCCAGCAGCGCCCACTTGAACACTGAAGCTTTCTTT
NA	TRBV2	TRBJ1-2	17	NA	CASSEAVGRVGNYGYTF	TGTGCCAGCAGTGAAGCGGTCGGCAGGGTGGGAAACTATGGCTACACCTTC
NA	TRBV5-4	TRBJ1-2	12	NA	CASSLDEYGYTF	TGTGCCAGCAGCTTGGATGAGTATGGCTACACCTTC
once	TRBV4-3	TRBJ2-7	16	NA	CASSQDAGWASTEQYF	TGCGCCAGCAGCCAAGATGCGGGCTGGGCTAGCACCGAGCAGTACTTC
NA	TRBV4-3	TRBJ1-2	14	NA	CASSQDWGTLGYTF	TGCGCCAGCAGCCAAGATTGGGGGACCCTAGGCTACACCTTC
NA	TRBV29-1	TRBJ1-1	12	NA	CSVRSEKAEAFF	TGCAGCGTTCGATCAGAAAAGGCTGAAGCTTTCTTT
NA	TRBV14	TRBJ2-7	13	NA	CASSHVRRDEQYF	TGTGCCAGCAGCCATGTAAGGCGGGACGAGCAGTACTTC
once	TRBV7-2	TRBJ2-2	13	NA	CASSLENTGELFF	TGTGCCAGCAGCCTAGAGAACACCGGGGAGCTGTTTTTT
NA	TRBV2	TRBJ1-4	14	NA	CASGEGGLGEKLFF	TGTGCCAGCGGCGAGGGGGGTCTTGGAGAAAAACTGTTTTTT
NA	TRBV7-3	TRBJ2-2	15	TRBD1	CASSPDRGFAGELFF	TGTGCCAGCAGCCCAGACAGGGGGTTCGCCGGGGAGCTGTTTTTT
NA	TRBV7-3	TRBJ1-5	15	NA	CASTKGLQNNQPQHF	TGTGCCAGCACCAAGGGGTTGCAGAACAATCAGCCCCAGCATTTT
NA	TRBV7-2	TRBJ2-2	15	NA	CASSLAGTEHRGAVF	TGTGCCAGCAGCTTAGCGGGTACTGAACACCGGGGAGCTGTTTTT
NA	TRBV6-5	TRBJ2-2	16	TRBD1	CASSYSTGSSTGELFF	TGTGCCAGCAGTTACTCGACAGGGAGTTCCACCGGGGAGCTGTTTTTT
NA	TRBV5-4	TRBJ1-2	17	NA	CASSSLTGLHSNYGYTF	TGTGCCAGCAGCTCCTTGACAGGCCTCCACTCTAACTATGGCTACACCTTC
NA	TRBV7-2	TRBJ1-1	14	TRBD1	CASSGHRGNTEAFF	TGTGCCAGCAGCGGCCACAGGGGGAACACTGAAGCTTTCTTT
NA	TRBV19	TRBJ2-1	13	NA	CASSTEKYNEQFF	TGTGCCAGTAGTACAGAAAAATACAATGAGCAGTTCTTC
once	TRBV15	TRBJ1-5	18	TRBD1	CATSRDRRTGGFNQPQHF	TGTGCCACCAGCAGAGATCGCCGGACAGGGGGTTTCAATCAGCCCCAGCATTTT
NA	TRBV15	TRBJ1-4	14	NA	CATSSRRSGEKLFF	TGTGCCACCAGCTCGCGAAGGAGCGGGGAAAAACTGTTTTTT
NA	TRBV6-6	TRBJ2-7	15	NA	CASSLSVASRNEQYF	TGTGCCAGCAGTCTCAGCGTGGCTAGCCGAAACGAGCAGTACTTC
NA	TRBV19	TRBJ1-2	13	TRBD1	CASSLPQGGGYTF	TGTGCCAGTAGTCTCCCACAGGGGGGTGGCTACACCTTC
NA	TRBV6-6	TRBJ1-1	13	NA	CASSLQGQVEAFF	TGTGCCAGCAGCCTCCAGGGACAAGTCGAAGCTTTCTTT
NA	TRBV7-2	TRBJ1-2	15	NA	CASSLKLTANYGYTF	TGTGCCAGCAGCTTAAAATTGACCGCTAACTATGGCTACACCTTC
NA	TRBV25-1	TRBJ1-4	15	TRBD1	CASSAQGPLGEKLFF	TGTGCCAGCAGCGCACAGGGGCCCCTTGGTGAAAAACTGTTTTTT
few	TRBV7-8	TRBJ2-3	12	NA	CASSQKTDTQYF	TGTGCCAGCAGCCAGAAGACCGATACGCAGTATTTT
NA	TRBV5-1	TRBJ2-5	16	TRBD1	CASSLGVLPDRETQYF	TGCGCCAGCAGCTTAGGAGTCTTACCGGACAGGGAGACCCAGTACTTC
NA	TRBV19	TRBJ1-5	13	NA	CASRRDINQPQHF	TGTGCCAGTAGGAGGGACATTAATCAGCCCCAGCATTTT
NA	TRBV5-4	TRBJ1-5	14	NA	CASSLWGVNQPQHF	TGTGCCAGCAGCTTATGGGGAGTGAATCAGCCCCAGCATTTT
NA	TRBV19	TRBJ2-5	17	TRBD2	CASSIVRGGTRSETQYF	TGTGCCAGTAGTATCGTTCGTGGTGGGACTAGATCGGAGACCCAGTACTTC
NA	TRBV16	TRBJ1-2	13	TRBD1	CASSLDRNYGYTF	TGTGCCAGCAGCCTGGACAGGAACTATGGCTACACCTTC
NA	TRBV7-2	TRBJ2-7	14	TRBD2	CASSLDGGGYEQYF	TGTGCCAGCAGCTTAGATGGGGGGGGCTACGAGCAGTACTTC
NA	TRBV5-1	TRBJ1-1	11	NA	CASREGVEAFF	TGCGCCAGCAGAGAGGGGGTTGAAGCTTTCTTT
NA	TRBV9	TRBJ2-7	16	NA	CASSVAPDPRSYEQYF	TGTGCCAGCAGCGTGGCCCCCGACCCCCGTTCCTACGAGCAGTACTTC
NA	TRBV18	TRBJ2-4	19	NA	CASSPRLIVGDWAKNIQYF	TGTGCCAGCTCTCCCCGGCTAATTGTGGGCGATTGGGCCAAAAACATTCAGTACTTC
few	TRBV5-6	TRBJ1-6	13	NA	CASSLGVDSPLHF	TGTGCCAGCAGCTTGGGGGTAGATTCACCCCTCCACTTT